The 16 T cell receptor beta chains below were found in one sample sequenced in a study of beta chain features in type 1 diabetes. Whole-study findings and limits: For Type 1 diabetes patients, all four CD4+ subsets carried TCRB CDR3s that were moderately but significantly shorter.

cDNA synthesis used the whole RNA isolate, giving expressed TCRB sequences. Profiled with immunoSEQ multiplex PCR; TCRdb holds only in-frame clones, not every one. Here the sample spans about 170,000 clones, 7.8% being singletons. The antigens these receptors bind are not known. Specimen: central memory CD4+ T cells from blood. These TCRs come from a woman in her 40s with type 1 diabetes.

In this sample, this clone turned up a few times. The CDR3 reads CASSVEGQGSAQLLYNEQFF. The CDR3, as DNA: TGTGCCAGCAGCGTAGAAGGACAGGGAAGCGCCCAACTACTCTACAATGAGCAGTTCTTC. The rearrangement uses TRBV9 and TRBJ2-1; 8 bases are shared with TRBD1. The junction had 17 bases not matched to a gene; V was cut back by 0 bases and J by 3 bases. CDR1 and CDR2 (germline): SGDLS, YYNGEE. The CDR3 has 20 residues.

CDR3 DNA: TGTGCCAGCAGCGCCCGGACTAGCGGGAGTGATGAGACCCAGTACTTC. Its protein product is CASSARTSGSDETQYF. The rearrangement uses TRBV7-9 and TRBJ2-5, with TRBD2 matching 13 bases. In germline, CDR1 is SEHNR, CDR2 FQNEAQ (reference sequence). The length of the CDR3 is 16 residues. Germline trimming cut 5 bases from V and 5 bases from J; bases unmatched to any gene: 8. The full variable domain, completed using reference TRBV7-9 and TRBJ2-5, is DTGVSQNPRHKITKRGQNVTFRCDPISEHNRLYWYRQTLGQGPEFLTYFQNEAQLEKSRLLSDRFSAERPKGSFSTLEIQRTEQGDSAMYLCASSARTSGSDETQYFGPGTRLLVL.

This clone has only a few counts. The chain is built from TRBV14 and TRBJ2-3; TRBD1 aligns across 8 bases. The V gene's germline CDR1 is SGHDN and CDR2 FVKESK. The CDR3 has 15 amino acids. The V and J ends lost 8 bases and 0 bases, in that order; junction bases with no gene match: 7. The CDR3 DNA reads TGTGCCAGCTCGGGACAGGACTCTAGCACAGATACGCAGTATTTT. Protein: CASSGQDSSTDTQYF.

J is TRBJ2-2 and V is TRBV29-1, with 12 bases matching TRBD2. This CDR3 comprises 17 residues. The germline CDR1 and CDR2 sequences are SQVTM and ANQGSEA. J was trimmed by 3 bases and V by 4 bases; bases with no gene match: 9. CDR3 nucleotides: TGCAGCGTTGCCCTAGCGGGAGGGAGAACAGACACCGGGGAGCTGTTTTTT. It codes for CSVALAGGRTDTGELFF.

V gene TRBV4-3 combines with J gene TRBJ2-7; 8 bases agree with TRBD2. This CDR3 is built from 16 residues. CDR1 and CDR2 (germline): LGHNA, YSLEER. Trimming cost V 1 base and J 0 bases; bases outside gene matches: 5. The CDR3 spells CASSQAWRGASYEQYF. Written as DNA, the CDR3 is TGCGCCAGCAGCCAAGCGTGGCGGGGGGCCTCCTACGAGCAGTACTTC.

This chain uses TRBV14 with TRBJ2-3; 8 bases agree with TRBD2. The CDR3 runs to 17 residues. The V and J ends lost 4 bases and 7 bases, in that order; junction bases with no gene match: 16. Germline V gives CDR1 SGHDN, CDR2 FVKESK. The CDR3 DNA reads TGTGCCAGCAGCCCGCACCTAACGGGGGGGGCCTCAAATACGCAGTATTTT. This translates into CASSPHLTGGASNTQYF. The variable domain in full, completed from reference TRBV14 and TRBJ2-3, reads EAGVTQFPSHSVIEKGQTVTLRCDPISGHDNLYWYRRVMGKEIKFLLHFVKESKQDESGMPNNRFLAERTGGTYSTLKVQPAELEDSGVYFCASSPHLTGGASNTQYFGPGTRLTVL.

This chain uses TRBV28 with TRBJ2-7, with a possible D match to TRBD1 (6 bases). V lost 4 bases and J lost 7, with 20 bases in between. The CDR3 runs to 15 residues. CDR1 MDHEN and CDR2 SYDVKM come from the germline V gene. CDR3 DNA sequence: TGTGCCAGCAGTTACCTGGTCAGGGGATTCGGGGAGCAGTACTTC. This gives the protein CASSYLVRGFGEQYF.

J is TRBJ2-3 and V is TRBV19; maybe TRBD2 (5 bases). Germline V lookup: CDR1 LNHDA, CDR2 SQIVND (reference sequence). V lost 10 bases, J lost 5 bases, and 10 bases lay in between. CDR3 length: 11 residues. DNA for the CDR3: TGTGCCATACTAGAAGGAGATACGCAGTATTTT. Its protein is CAILEGDTQYF.

V and J are TRBV27 and TRBJ2-2, with 7 bases fitting TRBD1. This CDR3 comprises 15 residues. V was pared by 0 bases and J by 5 bases, with 3 bases of the junction left unmatched. Germline V gene sequence: CDR1 MNHEY, CDR2 SMNVEV (reference sequence). For the CDR3, the DNA is TGTGCCAGCAGTTTATCGCGACAGGGTACCGGGGAGCTGTTTTTT. It encodes CASSLSRQGTGELFF.

This clone has a handful of counts. CDR3 nucleotide sequence: TGTGCCAGCAGCTCATCGGGAGTAATGCAGTATTTT. It yields the protein CASSSSGVMQYF. This rearrangement joins TRBV7-2 to TRBJ2-3; tentative D call: TRBD2 (6 bases). V lost 4 bases, J lost 11 bases, and 13 bases lay in between. Germline values: CDR1 SGHTA, CDR2 FQGNSA. The CDR3 runs to 12 residues. Variable domain in full (rest from reference TRBV7-2 and TRBJ2-3): GAGVSQSPSNKVTEKGKDVELRCDPISGHTALYWYRQSLGQGLEFLIYFQGNSAPDKSGLPSDRFSAERTGGSVSTLTIQRTQQEDSAVYLCASSSSGVMQYFGPGTRLTVL.

In this sample, this clone turned up once. The rearrangement joins TRBV5-6 to TRBJ2-7; the match to TRBD1 covers 8 bases. With 2 bases clipped from V and 7 bases from J, the junction kept 14 bases outside the gene matches. This CDR3 is built from 16 residues. Germline lookup yields CDR1 SGHDT and CDR2 YYEEEE. CDR3 sequence: CASSFRTGRSMGEQYF. The CDR3 DNA sequence: TGTGCCAGCAGCTTTCGGACAGGGCGGTCTATGGGGGAGCAGTACTTC.

CDR3: CASKTGTTNQPQHF. The CDR3 DNA is TGTGCCAGCAAAACAGGGACCACGAATCAGCCCCAGCATTTT. The V call is TRBV2, the J call TRBJ1-5; D is possibly TRBD1 (6 bases). The CDR3 extends over 14 amino acids. With 7 bases removed from V and 4 bases from J, the gap between germline ends came to 14 bases. CDR1 and CDR2 (germline): SNHLY, FYNNEI.

V is TRBV2 and J is TRBJ1-5, with a tentative D call TRBD1 (6 bases). This CDR3 has 14 residues. Trimming removed 3 bases from V and 7 bases from J, with 13 bases in between. In germline, CDR1 is SNHLY, CDR2 FYNNEI. CDR3 sequence (DNA): TGTGCCAGCAGTGACCTATTACAGGGACAGCCCCAGCATTTT. Protein: CASSDLLQGQPQHF.

This clone has just a few counts. V is TRBV27 and J is TRBJ1-4; a weak D match, TRBD1 (5 bases). V shed 5 bases and J shed 5 bases, with 15 bases lying between them. Germline V gives CDR1 MNHEY, CDR2 SMNVEV (reference sequence). The CDR3 has 15 residues. CDR3 protein: CASSQEGTRNEKLFF. In DNA, the CDR3 is TGTGCCAGCAGTCAGGAAGGGACTAGGAATGAAAAACTGTTTTTT.

There are a few counts of this clone. Other DNA sequences from this sample encode an identical CDR3 as well. This sequence joins TRBV5-4 and TRBJ2-1; D uncertain. V lost 0 bases to trimming and J lost 4 bases, with 8 bases between them. Per the germline V gene, CDR1 is SGHNT and CDR2 is YYREEE (reference sequence). This CDR3 region has 14 residues. The CDR3 here is CASSLESSYNEQFF. The CDR3 coding sequence is TGTGCCAGCAGCTTGGAATCCTCGTACAATGAGCAGTTCTTC.

This clone has a handful of counts. The V call is TRBV2, the J call TRBJ1-1; TRBD1 is a possible D gene (5 bases). CDR1 is SNHLY and CDR2 is FYNNEI in the germline V gene. This CDR3 contains 13 residues. V shed 4 bases and J shed 4 bases, with 10 bases lying between them. Here the CDR3 reads CASSVQGITEAFF. In DNA form, the CDR3 reads TGTGCCAGCAGTGTTCAGGGAATCACTGAAGCTTTCTTT. Combining the CDR3 with reference TRBV2 and TRBJ1-1 gives the whole variable domain EPEVTQTPSHQVTQMGQEVILRCVPISNHLYFYWYRQILGQKVEFLVSFYNNEISEKSEIFDDQFSVERPDGSNFTLKIRSTKLEDSAMYFCASSVQGITEAFFGQGTRLTVV.